The source of this T cell receptor (beta chain) is a study of blood T cells in healthy people across ages. Study information: Template switching retrieved approximately one barcoded beta molecule for each two T cells.

The ends lost 2 bases at V and 9 bases at J; junction bases unmatched: 11. Germline CDR1 reads SGHRS; CDR2 reads YFSETQ. This CDR3 has 15 residues. As regards this clonotype: This sequence may be a read error, since a much larger clone differs from it by one base.

Roughly 10 milliliters of peripheral blood were drawn from each donor. Total RNA extraction produced at least 5.5 micrograms (per sample) for the study. A J-beta primer mix and a sample-barcoded 5' primer were used in a second PCR of roughly 6 to 11 cycles. TCRdb reanalysed the 5' RACE reads using MiXCR and keeps one entry per CDR3 protein. The top ten clones hold approximately 12% of a sample with about 620,000 distinct CDR3 sequences, 52% of them seen once. The chain is built from TRBV5-1 and TRBJ2-1, with 7 nucleotides matching TRBD2. Input material: blood. The receptor was derived from a woman aged 80 or older in good health. CDR3 coding DNA: TGCGCCAGCAGCTTTGACCTAGCGGAATACGGTGAGCAGTTCTTC. This encodes CASSFDLAEYGEQFF.